A selection of T cell receptor beta chains follows, all from one sample in a study of blood T cell repertoires in COVID-19. Profiling relied on immunoSEQ multiplex PCR, and the TCRdb table lists in-frame clones only, not all of them. There are 80,000 to 130,000 clones in the sample; approximately 91% occur only once, and about 0.89% lies in the top ten. The sequenced sample was peripheral blood. The receptor set was obtained from a man aged 55 to 69 with acute or convalescent COVID-19. Each CDR3 is given with its conserved first and last residue. The D gene is left open where the match is weak. Only some rows state a clone size, as once, few, many or a class for expanded clones.

CDR3: CASSLGTGTGEKLFF
V: TRBV5-1
size: NA
J: TRBJ1-4
D: TRBD1

CDR3: CASSLRGSGANVLTF
V: TRBV11-2
size: NA
J: TRBJ2-6
D: NA

CDR3: CASSQVEDTQYF
V: TRBV4-1
size: NA
J: TRBJ2-3
D: NA

CDR3: CASSPSGSGEKLFF
V: TRBV7-9
size: NA
J: TRBJ1-4
D: NA

CDR3: CASSPGTEANVLTF
V: TRBV6-6
size: NA
J: TRBJ2-6
D: TRBD1

CDR3: CASSPYRGGVKETQYF
V: TRBV28
size: NA
J: TRBJ2-5
D: NA

CDR3: CATQPGQGNTEAFF
V: TRBV24-1
size: NA
J: TRBJ1-1
D: TRBD1

CDR3: CASSEARRGRQPQHF
V: TRBV6-1
size: NA
J: TRBJ1-5
D: NA

CDR3: CASSVAGGAANEKLFF
V: TRBV28
size: NA
J: TRBJ1-4
D: NA

CDR3: CASSDRGDTGELFF
V: TRBV2
size: NA
J: TRBJ2-2
D: NA

CDR3: CASSLGFGRSTEAFF
V: TRBV28
size: NA
J: TRBJ1-1
D: NA

CDR3: CASAKASGRARAGELFF
V: TRBV7-9
size: NA
J: TRBJ2-2
D: TRBD2

CDR3: CATSRVRGYEQYF
V: TRBV15
size: NA
J: TRBJ2-7
D: NA

CDR3: CSASEAGGSYNEQFF
V: TRBV20-1
size: NA
J: TRBJ2-1
D: NA

CDR3: CASSEAGGLNGYTF
V: TRBV6-1
size: NA
J: TRBJ1-2
D: NA

CDR3: CASSLGGGGMETQYF
V: TRBV11-2
size: NA
J: TRBJ2-5
D: TRBD2

CDR3: CASSYPGQGNTGELFF
V: TRBV6-6
size: NA
J: TRBJ2-2
D: TRBD1

CDR3: CASSPGDRSYGYTF
V: TRBV18
size: NA
J: TRBJ1-2
D: TRBD1

CDR3: CASSQDSRERGGELFF
V: TRBV4-2
size: NA
J: TRBJ2-2
D: TRBD2

CDR3: CASSARTGATNEKLFF
V: TRBV19
size: NA
J: TRBJ1-4
D: TRBD1

CDR3: CASSPGPRSYGYTF
V: TRBV28
size: NA
J: TRBJ1-2
D: NA

CDR3: CASSLGRDRGTEAFF
V: TRBV28
size: NA
J: TRBJ1-1
D: TRBD1

CDR3: CASSTPRGGYTF
V: TRBV21-1
size: NA
J: TRBJ1-2
D: NA

CDR3: CATSRDRPSGANTGELFF
V: TRBV15
size: NA
J: TRBJ2-2
D: TRBD2

CDR3: CASSWTGNSGELFF
V: TRBV11-2
size: NA
J: TRBJ2-2
D: TRBD1

CDR3: CASSLTGSHGYTF
V: TRBV27
size: NA
J: TRBJ1-2
D: NA

CDR3: CAISESMAGADNEQFF
V: TRBV10-3
size: NA
J: TRBJ2-1
D: NA

CDR3: CASSASTSLETQYF
V: TRBV10-1
size: once
J: TRBJ2-5
D: NA

CDR3: CASSWGGDQPQHF
V: TRBV2
size: few
J: TRBJ1-5
D: NA

CDR3: CASSPGTGIGIGYTF
V: TRBV5-5
size: few
J: TRBJ1-2
D: TRBD1

CDR3: CASSRGGSGTDEQFF
V: TRBV11-2
size: once
J: TRBJ2-1
D: NA

CDR3: CASSSDDRGPYGYTF
V: TRBV5-4
size: NA
J: TRBJ1-2
D: TRBD1

CDR3: CASTDRASNQPQHF
V: TRBV19
size: NA
J: TRBJ1-5
D: TRBD1

CDR3: CASSETGVGYTF
V: TRBV2
size: NA
J: TRBJ1-2
D: TRBD1

CDR3: CASSLGTSGTTDTQYF
V: TRBV5-4
size: NA
J: TRBJ2-3
D: TRBD2

CDR3: CASRGSGANTGELFF
V: TRBV2
size: NA
J: TRBJ2-2
D: TRBD2

CDR3: CASSFGQGEAFF
V: TRBV6-5
size: NA
J: TRBJ1-1
D: TRBD1

CDR3: CASSLGAVGTEAFF
V: TRBV5-4
size: NA
J: TRBJ1-1
D: NA